The next 25 T cell receptor beta chains were all read from a single sample in a study of OX40 agonist ivuxolimab in advanced cancers. This table comes from immunoSEQ multiplex PCR, and its TCRdb copy is limited to in-frame clones, with some not included. This table holds around 100,000 clones, roughly 89% found once. Material: CD4+ or CD8+ T cells sorted from blood, obtained in a trial of the OX40 agonist ivuxolimab. Receptor source: an adult with an advanced solid tumor such as melanoma, head and neck, liver or kidney cancer.

CDR3 sequence: CASRDSYQPQHF. The CDR3 region has the DNA TGTGCCAGTAGGGACAGTTATCAGCCCCAGCATTTT. This chain links TRBV19 with TRBJ1-5, with a weak D call TRBD1 (6 bases). CDR1 and CDR2 (germline): LNHDA, SQIVND (reference sequence). The CDR3 consists of 12 residues. Trimming removed 6 bases at V and 5 bases at J, with 8 bases between.

This chain uses TRBV7-3 with TRBJ1-1; D remains unclear. Germline CDR1 is SGHTA and CDR2 is FQGTGA. CDR3 length: 13 residues. Trimming cost V 1 base and J 1 base, with 4 bases left between them. As DNA, the CDR3 is TGTGCCAGCAGCTTAAGGGGGAACACTGAAGCTTTCTTT. Its protein product is CASSLRGNTEAFF.

The rearrangement joins TRBV6-5 to TRBJ2-2, with 12 bases identical to TRBD2. With 1 base clipped from V and 6 bases from J, the junction kept 3 bases outside the gene matches. Germline V gene lookup returns CDR1 MNHEY and CDR2 SVGAGI. The CDR3 contains 16 residues. CDR3 sequence reads: CASSYLTSGRPGELFF. The CDR3 nucleotides are TGTGCCAGCAGTTACTTGACTAGCGGGAGACCCGGGGAGCTGTTTTTT.

This rearrangement joins TRBV29-1 to TRBJ2-5; 8 nucleotides match TRBD2. Per the germline V gene, CDR1 is SQVTM and CDR2 is ANQGSEA. J was trimmed by 10 bases and V by 0 bases; bases with no gene match: 13. CDR3 length: 15 amino acids. The CDR3 is CSVEDHASPGGGQYF. DNA for the CDR3: TGCAGCGTTGAAGATCATGCGAGCCCGGGGGGGGGCCAGTACTTC.

V usage is TRBV7-9 and J usage is TRBJ1-2, with 7 bases fitting TRBD1. From germline, CDR1 is SEHNR and CDR2 FQNEAQ (reference sequence). The CDR3 has 16 residues. Trimming at V came to 5 bases and at J to 4 bases, leaving 13 bases not matched to a gene. The CDR3 DNA is TGTGCCAGCAGCAGGTCCGGGACAGACTTTTTCTATGGCTACACCTTC. Amino acids: CASSRSGTDFFYGYTF.

This clone appeared once. The V gene is TRBV11-3, the J gene TRBJ2-7, with 7 bases lining up with TRBD2. Germline lookup yields CDR1 SGHNT and CDR2 YENEEA. This CDR3 has 15 residues. Trimming took 6 bases from V and 6 from J; bases not matched to a gene: 14. The CDR3 spells CASSLASGLVSEQYF. CDR3 DNA: TGTGCCAGCAGTTTGGCCAGCGGACTAGTTAGCGAGCAGTACTTC.

The rearrangement joins TRBV5-1 to TRBJ1-4, with D perhaps matching TRBD1 (6 bases). Germline values: CDR1 SGHRS, CDR2 YFSETQ. The CDR3 contains 15 residues. The V and J ends lost 0 bases and 8 bases respectively, with 14 bases between them. CDR3 region: CASSLALGGGEKLFF. The DNA for the CDR3 is TGCGCCAGCAGCTTGGCCCTCGGGGGGGGCGAAAAACTGTTTTTT.

The gene calls are TRBV6-1 and TRBJ2-2, with D tentatively TRBD1 (6 bases). Germline CDR1 and CDR2: MNHNS and SASEGT. There are 14 residues in the CDR3. V gave up 8 bases and J gave up 1 base, with 11 bases separating them. DNA for the CDR3: TGTGCCAGCGCAGGACAGATGAACACCGGGGAGCTGTTTTTT. The encoded protein is CASAGQMNTGELFF.

This sequence joins TRBV11-2 and TRBJ2-1; possible D gene TRBD1, 6 bases. Germline V gene data show CDR1 as SGHAT and CDR2 as FQNNGV. The CDR3 is 12 amino acids. V shed 5 bases and J shed 10 bases, with 12 bases lying between them. CDR3 sequence: CASSVTGFEQFF. The CDR3 DNA follows: TGTGCCAGCAGCGTAACAGGGTTCGAGCAGTTCTTC.

This clone came up a few times. The chain couples TRBV2 to TRBJ1-2, with TRBD1 identical over 12 bases. Germline loops: CDR1 SNHLY, CDR2 FYNNEI. The V and J ends lost 5 bases and 8 bases, in that order; junction bases with no gene match: 9. This CDR3 has 15 residues. The CDR3 coding sequence is TGTGCCAGCAGTTTTGACCGGGACAGGGGGCTCGGCTACACCTTC. Translating it yields CASSFDRDRGLGYTF.

The chain joins TRBV18 to TRBJ2-5; D gene ambiguous. V shed 3 bases and J shed 6 bases, with 17 bases lying between them. This CDR3 has 15 amino acids. CDR1 is KGHSH, CDR2 LQKENI, per germline. CDR3 protein: CASSPPAPRLKTQYF. The CDR3, as DNA: TGTGCCAGCTCACCCCCTGCCCCGAGATTAAAGACCCAGTACTTC.

The V gene is TRBV5-6, the J gene TRBJ1-1; the match to TRBD1 covers 7 bases. CDR3 length: 13 residues. V gave up 4 bases and J gave up 6 bases; unmatched junction bases: 6. Germline V gives CDR1 SGHDT, CDR2 YYEEEE. In nucleotides, the CDR3 is TGTGCCAGCAGCAGCTCAGGGGGATCTGAAGCTTTCTTT. Amino acids: CASSSSGGSEAFF.

V is TRBV4-1 and J is TRBJ1-2; D is possibly TRBD1 (5 bases). The CDR3 consists of 15 residues. Trimming took 3 bases from V and 0 from J, leaving 11 bases between them. Per germline, CDR1 MGHRA and CDR2 YSYEKL. DNA for the CDR3: TGCGCCAGCAGCCAGGGTGGGGCATCTAACTATGGCTACACCTTC. Its protein is CASSQGGASNYGYTF.

The chain uses TRBV10-2 and TRBJ1-1; 7 nucleotides match TRBD1. This CDR3 has 14 amino acids. The germline V gene encodes CDR1 WSHSY and CDR2 SAAADI. V shed 4 bases and J 5 bases; nucleotides not matched to a gene: 7. DNA for the CDR3: TGCGCCAGCAGTGTAGACAGGGTGAGGACTGAAGCTTTCTTT. Its protein product is CASSVDRVRTEAFF.

The J gene is TRBJ1-2, the V gene TRBV5-5; 10 bases agree with TRBD1. J was trimmed by 0 bases and V by 2 bases; bases with no gene match: 4. In germline, CDR1 is SGHKS, CDR2 YYEKEE (reference sequence). CDR3 length: 16 residues. The CDR3 reads CASSFDRGLPNYGYTF. The CDR3 DNA sequence: TGTGCCAGCAGCTTCGACAGGGGGCTCCCTAACTATGGCTACACCTTC.

CDR3 bases: TGCGCCAGCAGCCAAAGGGACGGAAACTACGAGCAGTACTTC. Translated: CASSQRDGNYEQYF. The rearrangement joins TRBV4-1 to TRBJ2-7; D is possibly TRBD1 or TRBD2 (5 bases each). Trimming took 2 bases from V and 3 from J, leaving 11 bases between them. The CDR3 covers 14 residues. CDR1 and CDR2 (germline): MGHRA, YSYEKL.

This chain uses TRBV28 with TRBJ2-2; D is unresolved. V was trimmed by 6 bases and J by 8 bases, leaving 10 bases between them. This CDR3 contains 12 residues. Germline CDR1 reads MDHEN; CDR2 reads SYDVKM. Written as DNA, the CDR3 is TGTGCCAGCAGGAATCCGCGGGGGGAGCTGTTTTTT. It translates to CASRNPRGELFF.

The genes are TRBV4-2 and TRBJ2-3, with 7 bases identical to TRBD2. Unmatched junction bases numbered 10, after V lost 0 bases and J lost 1 base. The CDR3 has 18 residues. CDR1 is LGHNA and CDR2 is YNFKEQ in the germline V gene. The CDR3 region is CASSQDLSSGVRTDTQYF. The CDR3 bases are TGTGCCAGCAGCCAAGATCTATCGAGCGGGGTACGCACAGATACGCAGTATTTT.

This sequence joins TRBV5-1 and TRBJ2-5, with D tentatively TRBD2 (6 bases). CDR3 length: 14 amino acids. Between the trimmed V and J ends, which lost 3 bases and 1 base, there was a span of 10 bases. CDR1 SGHRS and CDR2 YFSETQ come from the germline V gene. The CDR3 is CASSSGGPQETQYF. The CDR3 nucleotides are TGCGCCAGCAGCTCTGGAGGGCCCCAAGAGACCCAGTACTTC.

J is TRBJ2-5 and V is TRBV7-6, with D unresolved. V shed 1 base and J shed 0 bases, with 6 bases lying between them. The CDR3 spans 14 residues. Germline V gene sequence: CDR1 SGHVS, CDR2 FNYEAQ. CDR3 sequence: CASSLGAHQETQYF. DNA for the CDR3: TGTGCCAGCAGCTTAGGGGCCCACCAAGAGACCCAGTACTTC.

The chain joins TRBV5-4 to TRBJ1-6; D not resolved. The CDR3 is made up of 16 amino acids. Trimming cost V 0 bases and J 0 bases, with 7 bases left between them. Germline loops: CDR1 SGHNT, CDR2 YYREEE (reference sequence). CDR3 loop: CASSLEPGSYNSPLHF. The CDR3 DNA is TGTGCCAGCAGCTTGGAGCCTGGCTCCTATAATTCACCCCTCCACTTT. Full variable domain (missing parts from reference TRBV5-4 and TRBJ1-6): ETGVTQSPTHLIKTRGQQVTLRCSSQSGHNTVSWYQQALGQGPQFIFQYYREEENGRGNFPPRFSGLQFPNYSSELNVNALELDDSALYLCASSLEPGSYNSPLHFGNGTRLTVT.

The chain combines TRBV5-1 with TRBJ2-2; tentatively, D is TRBD1 (5 bases). Germline CDR1 and CDR2: SGHRS and YFSETQ. The CDR3 extends over 15 amino acids. The germline V and J ends were trimmed by 1 base and 6 bases, with 13 bases remaining between them. DNA for the CDR3: TGCGCCAGCAGCTTGCAGGGAAAGAATTCCGGGGAGCTGTTTTTT. The encoded protein is CASSLQGKNSGELFF. Full variable domain (remainder filled in from reference TRBV5-1 and TRBJ2-2): KAGVTQTPRYLIKTRGQQVTLSCSPISGHRSVSWYQQTPGQGLQFLFEYFSETQRNKGNFPGRFSGRQFSNSRSEMNVSTLELGDSALYLCASSLQGKNSGELFFGEGSRLTVL.

In its sample, this clone was seen once. V is TRBV5-4 and J is TRBJ1-2; unclear D gene. Trimming shortened V by 2 bases and J by 7 bases, and 18 bases separated the two germline ends. The CDR3 is 15 residues long. Germline loops: CDR1 SGHNT, CDR2 YYREEE (reference sequence). The CDR3 here is CASSLPQPNSPGYTF. The CDR3 DNA reads TGTGCCAGCAGCTTACCACAACCTAACAGTCCTGGCTACACCTTC.

This clone was recorded a few times. The genes are TRBV19 and TRBJ2-3, with TRBD2 matching over 8 bases. The V gene end was trimmed by 5 bases and the J gene end by 2 bases; junction bases not matched to a gene: 9. Looked up from germline, CDR1 is LNHDA and CDR2 is SQIVND (reference sequence). The CDR3 has 16 residues. The CDR3 sequence is CASSPQRERVTDTQYF. The CDR3 DNA follows: TGTGCCAGTAGTCCACAGCGGGAGAGAGTCACAGATACGCAGTATTTT.

The genes are TRBV11-2 and TRBJ1-5; 7 bases agree with TRBD1. The CDR3 loop spans 15 amino acids. V lost 5 bases and J lost 1; bases outside the gene matches: 5. Germline V gives CDR1 SGHAT, CDR2 FQNNGV. DNA for the CDR3: TGTGCCAGCAGCGTCCAACAGGGGAGCAATCAGCCCCAGCATTTT. Translation gives CASSVQQGSNQPQHF.